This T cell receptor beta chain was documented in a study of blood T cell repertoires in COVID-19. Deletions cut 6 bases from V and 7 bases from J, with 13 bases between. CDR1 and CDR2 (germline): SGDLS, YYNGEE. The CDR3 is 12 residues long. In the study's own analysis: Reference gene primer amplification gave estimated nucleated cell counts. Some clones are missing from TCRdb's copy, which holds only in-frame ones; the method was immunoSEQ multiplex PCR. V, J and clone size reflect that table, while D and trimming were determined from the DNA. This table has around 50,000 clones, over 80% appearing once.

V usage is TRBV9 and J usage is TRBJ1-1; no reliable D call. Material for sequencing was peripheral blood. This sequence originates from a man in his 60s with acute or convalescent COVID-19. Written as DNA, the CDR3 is TGTGCCAGCACTTCCCGCAGAGGTGAAGCTTTCTTT. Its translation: CASTSRRGEAFF.